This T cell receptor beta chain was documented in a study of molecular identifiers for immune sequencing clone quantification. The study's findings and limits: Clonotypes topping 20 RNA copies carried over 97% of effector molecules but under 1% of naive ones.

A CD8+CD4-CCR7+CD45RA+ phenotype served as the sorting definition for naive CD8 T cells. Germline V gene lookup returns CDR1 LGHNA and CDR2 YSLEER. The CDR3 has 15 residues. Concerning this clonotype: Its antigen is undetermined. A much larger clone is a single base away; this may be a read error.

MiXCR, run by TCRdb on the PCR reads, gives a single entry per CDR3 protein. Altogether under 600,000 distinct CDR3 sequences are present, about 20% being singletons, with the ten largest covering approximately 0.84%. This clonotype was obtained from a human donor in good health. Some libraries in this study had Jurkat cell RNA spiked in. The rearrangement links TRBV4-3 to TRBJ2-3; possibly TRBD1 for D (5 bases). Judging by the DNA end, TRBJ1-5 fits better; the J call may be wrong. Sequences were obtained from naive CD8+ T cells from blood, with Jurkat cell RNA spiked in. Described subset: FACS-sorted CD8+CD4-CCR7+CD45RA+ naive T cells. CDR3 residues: CASSQEVGVSDTQHF. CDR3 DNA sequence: TGCGCCAGCAGCCAAGAAGTAGGGGTTTCAGATACGCAGCATTTT.